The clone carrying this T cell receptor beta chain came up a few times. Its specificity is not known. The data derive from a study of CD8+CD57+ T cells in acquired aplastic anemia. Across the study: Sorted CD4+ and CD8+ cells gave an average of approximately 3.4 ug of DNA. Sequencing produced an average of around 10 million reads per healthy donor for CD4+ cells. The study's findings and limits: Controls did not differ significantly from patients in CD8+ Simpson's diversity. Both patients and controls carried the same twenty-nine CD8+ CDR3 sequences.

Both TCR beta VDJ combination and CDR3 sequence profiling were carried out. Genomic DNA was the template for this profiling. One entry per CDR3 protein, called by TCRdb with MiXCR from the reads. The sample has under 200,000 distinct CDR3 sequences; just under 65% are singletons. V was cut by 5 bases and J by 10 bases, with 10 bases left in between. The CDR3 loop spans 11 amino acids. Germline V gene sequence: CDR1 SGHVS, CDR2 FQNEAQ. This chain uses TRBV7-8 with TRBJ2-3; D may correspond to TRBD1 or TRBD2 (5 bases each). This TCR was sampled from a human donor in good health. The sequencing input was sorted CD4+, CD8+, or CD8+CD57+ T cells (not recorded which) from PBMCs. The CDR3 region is CASSPGGAQYF. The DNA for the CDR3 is TGTGCCAGCAGCCCTGGGGGTGCGCAGTATTTT.